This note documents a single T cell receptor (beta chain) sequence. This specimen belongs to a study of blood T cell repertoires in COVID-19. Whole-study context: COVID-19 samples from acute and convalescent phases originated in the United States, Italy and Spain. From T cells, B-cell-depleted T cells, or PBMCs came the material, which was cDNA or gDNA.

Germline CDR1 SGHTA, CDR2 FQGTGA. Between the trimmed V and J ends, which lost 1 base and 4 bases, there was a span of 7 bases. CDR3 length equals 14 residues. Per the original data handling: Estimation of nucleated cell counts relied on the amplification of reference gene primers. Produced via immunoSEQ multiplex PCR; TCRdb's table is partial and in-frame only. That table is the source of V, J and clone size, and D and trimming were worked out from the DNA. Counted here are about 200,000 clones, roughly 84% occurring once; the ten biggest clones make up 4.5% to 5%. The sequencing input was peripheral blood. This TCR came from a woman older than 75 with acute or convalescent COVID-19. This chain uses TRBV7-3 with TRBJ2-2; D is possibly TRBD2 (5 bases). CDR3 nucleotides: TGTGCCAGCAGCTTAAGCGGGTCCACCGGGGAGCTGTTTTTT. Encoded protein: CASSLSGSTGELFF.